This T cell receptor (beta chain) was sequenced during a study of cytomegalovirus exposure and HLA in healthy donors. At the level of the study: Within the Caucasian-associated ancestry cluster were roughly 82% of the 398 genotyped donors. Study-wide points: Analysis was performed later, and it showed HLA-associated TCR beta chains to be more clonally expanded than equally common others. One variant, a missense change in DCLRE1C, was linked in a later analysis to TCR beta V- and J-gene trimming.

Turning to this clone: Its antigen is not known.

V was pared by 5 bases and J by 7 bases, with 7 bases of the junction left unmatched. Germline-derived CDR1 and CDR2 are SGHTA and FQGNSA. This CDR3 is 14 amino acids long. Each donor was healthy, and each was a bone marrow donor. PCR primers comprised 60 Vbeta and 13 Jbeta primers. The data were produced by immunoSEQ multiplex PCR, yet TCRdb's version contains in-frame clones alone and is incomplete. The sample holds 150,000 to 200,000 clones, around 85% seen once. The sequence came from a man aged 45 to 65 in good health and CMV-seronegative. The specimen was PBMCs. This chain connects TRBV7-2 to TRBJ2-2; 7 nucleotides agree with TRBD1. CDR3 protein: CASSNQQGIGELFF. The CDR3 coding sequence is TGTGCCAGCAGCAACCAACAGGGGATCGGGGAGCTGTTTTTT.